These T cell receptor beta chains were read from a single sample in a study of blood T cell repertoires in COVID-19. Only in-frame clones appear in the TCRdb table, and some are missing; sequencing was by immunoSEQ multiplex PCR. The sample lists 100,000 to 150,000 clones; 80% to 90% were seen once. Sequencing input: peripheral blood. The receptors come from a woman aged 55-70 years with acute or convalescent COVID-19. Both conserved end residues are part of each CDR3. A D gene is named only where the DNA matches it firmly. Clone sizes are given selectively: once, few, many, or a class where the clone is expanded.

v_gene	d_gene	j_gene	abundance	CDR3aa	CDR3nt
TRBV19	TRBD1	TRBJ1-5	once	CASTLTGGRSQPQHF	TGTGCCAGTACCCTGACAGGGGGAAGGAGTCAGCCCCAGCATTTT
TRBV11-3	.	TRBJ1-1	.	CASSLDRADTEAFF	TGTGCCAGCAGCTTAGACAGGGCGGACACTGAAGCTTTCTTT
TRBV4-2	.	TRBJ2-1	.	CASSQDVEPNEQFF	TGTGCCAGCAGCCAAGACGTGGAGCCCAATGAGCAGTTCTTC
TRBV4-1	.	TRBJ2-7	.	CASSQGQYYEQYF	TGCGCCAGCAGCCAAGGACAGTACTACGAGCAGTACTTC
TRBV28	.	TRBJ2-1	.	CASSPLSAGSSYNEQFF	TGTGCCAGCAGTCCCCTGAGCGCGGGATCCTCCTACAATGAGCAGTTCTTC
TRBV7-9	.	TRBJ2-5	.	CASSSSSTGPETQYF	TGTGCCAGCAGCTCCTCTTCGACAGGCCCAGAGACCCAGTACTTC
TRBV3-1/TRBV3-2	TRBD1	TRBJ1-2	few	CASSQDTGGFGYTF	TGTGCCAGCAGCCAAGATACAGGGGGCTTTGGCTACACCTTC
TRBV28	.	TRBJ2-5	.	CASSLTGAPRETQYF	TGTGCCAGCAGTTTAACGGGAGCTCCCCGGGAGACCCAGTACTTC
TRBV9	.	TRBJ2-3	.	CASSVVGGNTDTQYF	TGTGCCAGCAGCGTAGTCGGAGGGAACACAGATACGCAGTATTTT
TRBV6-5	TRBD2	TRBJ2-1	.	CASSNLGAGGSEQFF	TGTGCCAGCAGCAACCTAGGGGCGGGAGGTAGTGAGCAGTTCTTC
TRBV28	.	TRBJ1-5	few	CASSLQGFVVQPQHF	TGTGCCAGCAGTCTTCAGGGATTTGTCGTTCAGCCCCAGCATTTT
TRBV20-1	.	TRBJ1-6	.	CSASSGYPNSPLHF	TGCAGTGCTAGTTCCGGGTACCCTAATTCACCCCTCCACTTT
TRBV6-2/TRBV6-3	.	TRBJ1-2	once	CASSPDRRYGYTF	TGTGCCAGCAGCCCGGACAGAAGATATGGCTACACCTTC
TRBV29-1	.	TRBJ1-4	once	CSVTQGSNEKLFF	TGCAGCGTCACGCAGGGTAGTAATGAAAAACTGTTTTTT
TRBV11-3	TRBD2	TRBJ2-7	.	CASSPGGSRDYEQYF	TGTGCCAGCAGCCCCGGGGGGTCCAGAGACTACGAGCAGTACTTC
TRBV11-2	.	TRBJ2-3	.	CASSSDRMDTQYF	TGTGCCAGCAGCTCGGACAGAATGGATACGCAGTATTTT
TRBV7-9	TRBD1	TRBJ1-1	.	CASSPRGQVNTEAFF	TGTGCCAGCAGCCCCCGGGGACAGGTGAACACTGAAGCTTTCTTT
TRBV24-1	TRBD1	TRBJ2-1	.	CATSRFGTGGNEQFF	TGTGCCACCAGTCGCTTCGGGACAGGCGGCAATGAGCAGTTCTTC
TRBV28	TRBD1	TRBJ2-7	.	CASSFTPGTGYYEQYF	TGTGCCAGCAGTTTTACACCGGGGACAGGGTACTACGAGCAGTACTTC
TRBV18	.	TRBJ1-1	.	CASSPKDSGTEAFF	TGTGCCAGCTCACCAAAGGACTCCGGAACTGAAGCTTTCTTT
TRBV9	TRBD2	TRBJ2-2	few	CASSVGLAGGTGELFF	TGTGCCAGCAGCGTAGGACTAGCGGGAGGCACCGGGGAGCTGTTTTTT
TRBV27	TRBD2	TRBJ2-7	.	CASSPSRVAGSYEQYF	TGTGCCAGCAGTCCCTCGAGGGTAGCGGGCTCCTACGAGCAGTACTTC
TRBV3-1/TRBV3-2	.	TRBJ1-4	.	CASSQDWAGQEKLFF	TGTGCCAGCAGCCAAGACTGGGCGGGGCAGGAAAAACTGTTTTTT
TRBV25-1	.	TRBJ1-2	.	CASSEWQDGGYTF	TGTGCCAGCAGTGAATGGCAGGATGGTGGCTACACCTTC
TRBV4-1	.	TRBJ1-6	.	CASSHPPPDSPLHF	TGCGCCAGCAGCCATCCTCCTCCAGATTCACCCCTCCACTTT
TRBV28	.	TRBJ1-6	.	CASSLLLGGRTENSPLHF	TGTGCCAGCAGTCTATTATTGGGCGGACGGACAGAGAATTCACCCCTCCACTTT
TRBV9	.	TRBJ2-2	.	CASSVAVFGELFF	TGTGCCAGCAGCGTAGCTGTATTCGGGGAGCTGTTTTTT
TRBV9	TRBD1	TRBJ2-7	.	CASSFAGTGGSPYEQYF	TGTGCCAGCAGCTTCGCCGGGACAGGGGGCTCCCCCTACGAGCAGTACTTC
TRBV29-1	TRBD1	TRBJ2-3	.	CSVWTGGTDTQYF	TGCAGCGTTTGGACAGGGGGCACAGATACGCAGTATTTT
TRBV7-2	TRBD1	TRBJ1-1	.	CASSFRTGGSTEAFF	TGTGCCAGCAGCTTCCGGACAGGGGGCTCCACTGAAGCTTTCTTT
TRBV10-3	.	TRBJ2-1	.	CAIGRDGGVVEQFF	TGTGCCATCGGGAGAGACGGCGGCGTAGTTGAGCAGTTCTTC
TRBV15	.	TRBJ2-1	once	CATSRRTGSSYNEQFF	TGTGCCACCAGCCGACGAACAGGGTCCTCCTACAATGAGCAGTTCTTC
TRBV5-1	TRBD2	TRBJ2-1	.	CASSLELAGYNEQFF	TGCGCCAGCAGCTTGGAACTAGCGGGTTACAATGAGCAGTTCTTC
TRBV2	TRBD1	TRBJ1-2	.	CARRVTGDYGYTF	TGTGCCAGACGAGTGACAGGGGACTATGGCTACACCTTC
TRBV5-5	TRBD1	TRBJ1-2	.	CASSSGPGTGIPTNYGYTF	TGTGCCAGCAGCTCGGGACCGGGGACAGGGATACCCACTAACTATGGCTACACCTTC
TRBV7-8	TRBD1	TRBJ1-2	.	CASSFDRGRAPGYTF	TGTGCCAGCAGCTTTGACAGGGGGCGAGCCCCTGGCTACACCTTC
TRBV10-3	TRBD1	TRBJ1-6	.	CAISGDREGSPLHF	TGTGCCATCAGTGGGGACAGGGAAGGCTCACCCCTCCACTTT
TRBV19	.	TRBJ1-4	.	CASSGRVGEKLFF	TGTGCCAGTAGTGGCAGGGTGGGTGAAAAACTGTTTTTT
TRBV3-1/TRBV3-2	.	TRBJ1-1	.	CASSHHNTEAFF	TGTGCCAGCAGCCACCATAACACTGAAGCTTTCTTT
TRBV9	.	TRBJ1-2	.	CASSPSGGLDYGYTF	TGTGCCAGCAGCCCAAGTGGGGGGTTAGACTATGGCTACACCTTC
TRBV5-8	TRBD1	TRBJ2-1	.	CASSQDRANEQFF	TGTGCCAGCAGCCAGGACAGGGCGAATGAGCAGTTCTTC
TRBV5-4	TRBD1	TRBJ1-5	.	CASSLQGENQPQHF	TGTGCCAGCAGCTTACAGGGGGAAAATCAGCCCCAGCATTTT
TRBV6-5	.	TRBJ1-5	.	CASIVQDGLNQPQHF	TGTGCCAGCATCGTGCAGGACGGACTCAATCAGCCCCAGCATTTT
TRBV3-1/TRBV3-2	.	TRBJ1-1	.	CASSRRSGTNTEAFF	TGTGCCAGCAGCCGTCGGTCAGGGACTAACACTGAAGCTTTCTTT
TRBV5-5	TRBD1	TRBJ1-2	.	CASSSGQGLTANYGYTF	TGTGCCAGCAGCTCGGGACAGGGTTTAACCGCTAACTATGGCTACACCTTC
TRBV9	TRBD2	TRBJ2-2	.	CASSTSGMAGELFF	TGTGCCAGCAGCACTAGCGGGATGGCGGGGGAGCTGTTTTTT
TRBV6-6	.	TRBJ1-6	.	CASRPGSNSPLHF	TGTGCCAGCAGGCCGGGGTCAAATTCACCCCTCCACTTT